This paragraph covers one T cell receptor (beta chain) sequence. The data stem from a study of blood T cell repertoires in COVID-19. Study summary: From T cells, B-cell-depleted T cells, or PBMCs came the material, which was cDNA or gDNA.

Germline V CDR1 and CDR2: MGHRA, YSYEKL. The CDR3 consists of 19 residues. The ends were cut back, 0 bases at V and 0 bases at J, with 18 bases in the middle. Membership in each cohort depended on participant-reported clinical history. Profiled with immunoSEQ multiplex PCR; TCRdb holds only in-frame clones, not every one. The sample yields 200,000 to 250,000 clones, 80% to 90% seen once. This TCR was sampled from a man aged 40-49 years who had recovered from COVID-19. What was sequenced was PBMCs or T cells enriched from blood (not recorded which). This sequence joins TRBV4-1 and TRBJ2-1; unclear D gene. The CDR3 DNA reads TGCGCCAGCAGCCAAGATCTGGCCACCGATAAACCCTCCTACAATGAGCAGTTCTTC. As protein: CASSQDLATDKPSYNEQFF.